One and the same sample provided the 15 T cell receptor beta chains below, sequenced in a study of blood T cell repertoires in COVID-19 (dated by TCRdb to 2020 to 2022). The method behind the library was the immunoSEQ multiplex PCR assay. This immuneACCESS table, as held by TCRdb, lists in-frame sequences with V and J called but not all clones. Of the missing ones, under half trace to an unresolved V gene in checked studies; the others have no known cause. This sample gives approximately 350,000 clones in total; more than 75% of them show up just once. The top ten clonotypes cover about 6% of the sample. The material sequenced was peripheral blood. These receptors all stem from a woman between 45 and 65 years old with COVID-19, enrolled during active disease.

The chain employs TRBV24-1 and TRBJ1-5, with no clear D. In germline, CDR1 is KGHDR, CDR2 SFDVKD. This CDR3 contains 15 residues. Trimming cost V 2 bases and J 0 bases, with 7 bases left between them. The CDR3 DNA reads TGTGCCACCAGTGATTCTCGGTATAGCAATCAGCCCCAGCATTTT. Protein sequence: CATSDSRYSNQPQHF.

This clone turned up a few times. This chain uses TRBV6-6 with TRBJ1-4; unclear D gene. Germline CDR1 MNHNY, CDR2 SVGAGI (reference sequence). CDR3 length equals 14 residues. Deletions cut 7 bases from V and 4 bases from J, with 13 bases between. CDR3 region: CASTENTSNEKLFF. As DNA, the CDR3 is TGTGCCAGCACCGAGAACACTAGTAATGAAAAACTGTTTTTT.

The V and J genes are TRBV30 and TRBJ1-3, with 8 bases fitting TRBD1. The CDR3 covers 14 residues. The germline CDR1 and CDR2 sequences are GTSNPN and SVGIG (reference sequence). With V trimmed by 3 bases and J by 2 bases, 3 bases remained unmatched. This CDR3 reads CAWSRTGPGNTIYF. CDR3 DNA sequence: TGTGCCTGGAGCCGGACAGGGCCTGGAAACACCATATATTTT.

This chain connects TRBV30 to TRBJ1-5; D is possibly TRBD1 (5 bases). Trimming took 3 bases from V and 0 from J, leaving 9 bases between them. The germline gives CDR1 GTSNPN, CDR2 SVGIG (reference sequence). This CDR3 is 14 amino acids long. The CDR3, as DNA: TGTGCCTGGAGCCGGGGGGGTAGCAATCAGCCCCAGCATTTT. It specifies CAWSRGGSNQPQHF.

This clone was counted a few times. This chain uses TRBV5-4 with TRBJ2-7; D ambiguous. With 4 bases removed from V and 2 bases from J, the gap between germline ends came to 13 bases. This CDR3 region has 14 residues. Germline lookup yields CDR1 SGHNT and CDR2 YYREEE (reference sequence). The CDR3: CASSRGGGTYEQYF. In nucleotides, the CDR3 is TGTGCCAGCAGCCGAGGTGGCGGAACCTACGAGCAGTACTTC.

V is TRBV3-1 (or the pseudogene TRBV3-2) and J is TRBJ2-1; TRBD2 aligns across 8 bases. The CDR3 has 15 amino acids. J lost 6 bases, V lost 3 bases, and 7 bases had no gene match. The V gene's germline CDR1 is LGHDT and CDR2 YNNKEL (reference sequence). The CDR3 DNA reads TGTGCCAGCAGCCATCCGGGAGGGCCCATCAATGAGCAGTTCTTC. It is translated as CASSHPGGPINEQFF.

The chain employs TRBV6-4 and TRBJ1-6; 10 bases are a match to TRBD1. This CDR3 comprises 15 residues. V was pared by 4 bases and J by 7 bases, with 4 bases of the junction left unmatched. In germline, CDR1 is MRHNA, CDR2 SNTAGT. In nucleotides, the CDR3 is TGTGCCAGCAGTGCCTCGGGACAGGGGAATTCACCCCTCCACTTT. This sequence encodes CASSASGQGNSPLHF.

This chain uses TRBV24-1 with TRBJ2-3; D might be TRBD1 (7 bases). CDR3 length: 15 residues. With 3 bases removed from V and 4 bases from J, the gap between germline ends came to 13 bases. Per germline, CDR1 KGHDR and CDR2 SFDVKD. The CDR3 DNA is TGTGCCACCAGTGATCGGGGGACAGCCTCAGATACGCAGTATTTT. Its protein product is CATSDRGTASDTQYF.

J is TRBJ1-2 and V is TRBV7-9; D perhaps matches TRBD1 (5 bases). The CDR3 has 13 residues. Germline V gene sequence: CDR1 SEHNR, CDR2 FQNEAQ (reference sequence). The ends were cut back, 5 bases at V and 8 bases at J, with 15 bases in the middle. The CDR3 DNA sequence: TGTGCCAGCAGCCAGGACAACCCGACGGGCTACACCTTC. Its protein product is CASSQDNPTGYTF. Supplemented by reference TRBV7-9 and TRBJ1-2, the full variable domain reads DTGVSQNPRHKITKRGQNVTFRCDPISEHNRLYWYRQTLGQGPEFLTYFQNEAQLEKSRLLSDRFSAERPKGSFSTLEIQRTEQGDSAMYLCASSQDNPTGYTFGSGTRLTVV.

V gene TRBV5-1 combines with J gene TRBJ1-5; D possibly corresponds to TRBD1 (5 bases). The V and J ends lost 1 base and 0 bases respectively, with 11 bases between them. The CDR3 is 16 residues long. CDR1 is SGHRS and CDR2 is YFSETQ in the germline V gene. The CDR3: CASSLTGPYSNQPQHF. CDR3 sequence (DNA): TGCGCCAGCAGCTTGACAGGACCGTATAGCAATCAGCCCCAGCATTTT.

This chain uses TRBV19 with TRBJ2-7; D possibly corresponds to TRBD2 (5 bases). From germline, CDR1 is LNHDA and CDR2 SQIVND (reference sequence). The ends were cut back, 3 bases at V and 3 bases at J, with 15 bases in the middle. The CDR3 runs to 15 residues. The CDR3 bases are TGTGCCAGTAGTATTGGTGGGAGTCGAAGCTACGAGCAGTACTTC. This codes for CASSIGGSRSYEQYF.

The chain uses TRBV13 and TRBJ2-1; 9 bases map to TRBD2. The CDR3 covers 16 residues. Germline assignment: CDR1 PRHDT and CDR2 FYEKMQ (reference sequence). Unmatched junction bases numbered 6, after V lost 5 bases and J lost 1 base. The CDR3 sequence is CASSTSGRSSYNEQFF. The DNA of the CDR3 is TGTGCCAGCAGCACAAGCGGGAGGAGTTCCTACAATGAGCAGTTCTTC.

This clone has more than one count but fewer than ten. J is TRBJ2-2 and V is TRBV5-4, with D possibly being TRBD1 (6 bases). In germline, CDR1 is SGHNT, CDR2 YYREEE (reference sequence). The V and J ends lost 0 bases and 5 bases respectively, with 20 bases between them. CDR3 length: 18 residues. The CDR3 DNA sequence: TGTGCCAGCAGCTTGGCAGGACAGTCGCGGGTGTCGACCGGGGAGCTGTTTTTT. Its translation: CASSLAGQSRVSTGELFF.

This clone was observed a single time. CDR3 bases: TGTGCCAGCAGCCAAGGGGACAGTGGCTACGAGCAGTACTTC. It codes for CASSQGDSGYEQYF. The chain joins TRBV4-2 to TRBJ2-7, with 7 bases identical to TRBD1. CDR1 and CDR2 from the germline V gene are LGHNA and YNFKEQ. After removal of 1 base from V and 3 bases from J, the junction contained 3 bases not matched to a gene. This CDR3 has 14 amino acids.

The chain links TRBV15 to TRBJ1-3; D gene unclear. The CDR3 is made up of 17 amino acids. In germline, CDR1 is LNHNV, CDR2 YYDKDF (reference sequence). The ends were cut back, 0 bases at V and 3 bases at J, with 15 bases in the middle. The CDR3 protein is CATSREKVRRGGNTIYF. For the CDR3, the DNA is TGTGCCACCAGCAGAGAGAAAGTGAGGCGCGGTGGAAACACCATATATTTT.